The present entry profiles one TCR beta chain with its context. Its target is not known. The sample originates from a study of shared clonotypes between healthy human individuals. Study information: Three plates were used per donor for CD4 naive, three for CD4 memory, two for CD8 naive and one for CD8 memory.

Sorted-subset replicate PCRs used approximately 190 ng of genomic DNA. This amount corresponded to 25,000 to 30,000 T cell genomes. Only in-frame clones appear in the TCRdb table, and some are missing; sequencing was by immunoSEQ multiplex PCR. The sample lists over 2,000,000 clones; approximately 92% were seen once. CDR1 is GTSNPN, CDR2 SVGIG, per germline (reference sequence). V was clipped by 1 base and J by 5 bases; unmatched bases: 10. The CDR3 is 15 amino acids. Positively selected for CCR7, the CD45RO-negative cells used as naive CD8 cells excluded terminally differentiated effector memory CD45RA+ cells. Only Caucasian adults living in Nashville, Tennessee served as donors. Study-level results: Some clonotypes were shared by all four sorted-subset donors, while others were not shared. The non-shared ones had lower generation probabilities than the shared ones.

The TCR comes from a man in his late teens or twenties in good health. Some clones in this sample may be carry-over from other donors' samples. What was sequenced was naive CD8+ T cells from PBMCs. This sequence joins TRBV30 and TRBJ2-7; 8 bases match TRBD1. The CDR3 sequence: CAWSAAGGAGDEQYF. The DNA of the CDR3 is TGTGCCTGGAGTGCCGCAGGGGGCGCAGGGGACGAGCAGTACTTC.